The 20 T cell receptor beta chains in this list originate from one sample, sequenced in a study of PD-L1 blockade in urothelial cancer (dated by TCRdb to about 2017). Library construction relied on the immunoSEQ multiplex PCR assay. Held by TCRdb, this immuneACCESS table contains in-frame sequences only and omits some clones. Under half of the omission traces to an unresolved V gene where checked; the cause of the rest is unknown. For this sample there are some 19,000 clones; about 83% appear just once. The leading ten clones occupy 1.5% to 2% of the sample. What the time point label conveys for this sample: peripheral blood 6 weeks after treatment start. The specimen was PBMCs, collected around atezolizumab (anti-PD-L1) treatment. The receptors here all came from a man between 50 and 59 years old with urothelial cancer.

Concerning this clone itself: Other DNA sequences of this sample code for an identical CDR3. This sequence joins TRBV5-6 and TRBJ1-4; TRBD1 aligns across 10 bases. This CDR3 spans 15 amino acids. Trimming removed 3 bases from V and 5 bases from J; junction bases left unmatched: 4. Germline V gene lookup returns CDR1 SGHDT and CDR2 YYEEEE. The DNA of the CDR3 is TGTGCCAGCAGCTACCCGGGACAGGGGAATGAAAAACTGTTTTTT. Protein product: CASSYPGQGNEKLFF.

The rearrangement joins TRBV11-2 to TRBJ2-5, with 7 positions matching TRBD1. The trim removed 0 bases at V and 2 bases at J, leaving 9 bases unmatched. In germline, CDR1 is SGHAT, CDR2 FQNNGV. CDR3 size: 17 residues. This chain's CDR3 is CASSLDRPGGRQETQYF. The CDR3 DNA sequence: TGTGCCAGCAGCTTAGATAGGCCAGGGGGTCGGCAAGAGACCCAGTACTTC. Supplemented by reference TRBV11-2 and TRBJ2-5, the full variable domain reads EAGVAQSPRYKIIEKRQSVAFWCNPISGHATLYWYQQILGQGPKLLIQFQNNGVVDDSQLPKDRFSAERLKGVDSTLKIQPAKLEDSAVYLCASSLDRPGGRQETQYFGPGTRLLVL.

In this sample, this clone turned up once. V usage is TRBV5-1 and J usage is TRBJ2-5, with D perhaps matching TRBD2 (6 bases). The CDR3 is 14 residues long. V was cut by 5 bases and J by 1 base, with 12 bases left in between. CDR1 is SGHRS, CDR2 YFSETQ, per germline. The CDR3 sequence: CASSAGRVQETQYF. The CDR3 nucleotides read TGCGCCAGCAGTGCGGGGCGGGTCCAAGAGACCCAGTACTTC.

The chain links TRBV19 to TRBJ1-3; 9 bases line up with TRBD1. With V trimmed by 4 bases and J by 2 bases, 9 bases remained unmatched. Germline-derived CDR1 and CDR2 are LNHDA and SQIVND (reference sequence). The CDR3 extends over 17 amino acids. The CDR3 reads CASSSGQGSTPGNTIYF. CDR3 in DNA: TGTGCCAGTAGTAGCGGACAGGGGAGTACTCCTGGAAACACCATATATTTT.

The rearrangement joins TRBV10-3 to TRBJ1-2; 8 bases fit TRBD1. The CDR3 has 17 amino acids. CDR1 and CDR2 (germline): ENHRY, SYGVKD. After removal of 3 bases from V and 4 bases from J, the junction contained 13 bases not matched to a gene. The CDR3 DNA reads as TGTGCCATCAGTGACTCACTCCTCAAACAGGGGGGCTATGGCTACACCTTC. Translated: CAISDSLLKQGGYGYTF.

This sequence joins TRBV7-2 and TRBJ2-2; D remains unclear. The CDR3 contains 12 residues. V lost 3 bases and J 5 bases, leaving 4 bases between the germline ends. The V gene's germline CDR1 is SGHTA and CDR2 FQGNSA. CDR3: CASSFSTGELFF. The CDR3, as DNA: TGTGCCAGCAGCTTTAGTACCGGGGAGCTGTTTTTT.

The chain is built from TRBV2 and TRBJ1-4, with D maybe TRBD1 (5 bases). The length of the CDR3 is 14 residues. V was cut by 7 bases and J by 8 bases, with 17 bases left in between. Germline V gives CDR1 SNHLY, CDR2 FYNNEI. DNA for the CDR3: TGTGCCAGCACTTCAGGGATATCCAGCGAAAAACTGTTTTTT. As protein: CASTSGISSEKLFF.

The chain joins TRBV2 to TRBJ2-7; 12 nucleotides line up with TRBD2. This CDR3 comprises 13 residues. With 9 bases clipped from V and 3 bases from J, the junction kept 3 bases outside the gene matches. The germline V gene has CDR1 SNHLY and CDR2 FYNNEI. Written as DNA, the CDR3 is TGTGCCAGTCTAGCGGGGGGGTTCTACGAGCAGTACGTC. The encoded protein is CASLAGGFYEQYV.

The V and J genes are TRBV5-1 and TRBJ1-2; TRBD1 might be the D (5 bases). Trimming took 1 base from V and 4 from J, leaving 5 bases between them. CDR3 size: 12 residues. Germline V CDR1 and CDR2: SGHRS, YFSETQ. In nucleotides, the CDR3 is TGCGCCAGCAGCTTGAGGGGCTATGGCTACACCTTC. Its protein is CASSLRGYGYTF.

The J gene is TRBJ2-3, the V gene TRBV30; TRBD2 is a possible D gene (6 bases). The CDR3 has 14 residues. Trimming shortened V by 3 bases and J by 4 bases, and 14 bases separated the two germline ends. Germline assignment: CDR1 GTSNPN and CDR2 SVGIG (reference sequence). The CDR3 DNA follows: TGTGCCTGGAGCTTGAGTAGGAGGGCAGATACGCAGTATTTT. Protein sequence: CAWSLSRRADTQYF.

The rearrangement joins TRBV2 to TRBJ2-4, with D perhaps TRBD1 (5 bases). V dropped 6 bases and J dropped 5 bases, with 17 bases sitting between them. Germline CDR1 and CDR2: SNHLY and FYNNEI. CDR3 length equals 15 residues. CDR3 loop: CASSAENRNQNIQYF. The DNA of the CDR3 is TGTGCCAGCAGCGCGGAAAACAGGAATCAAAACATTCAGTACTTC.

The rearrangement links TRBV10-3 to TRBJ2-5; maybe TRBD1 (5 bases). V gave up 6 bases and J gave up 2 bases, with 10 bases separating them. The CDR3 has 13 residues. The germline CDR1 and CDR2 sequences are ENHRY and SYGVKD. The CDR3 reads CAISRDRQETQYF. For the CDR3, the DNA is TGTGCCATCAGCCGCGACAGACAAGAGACCCAGTACTTC.

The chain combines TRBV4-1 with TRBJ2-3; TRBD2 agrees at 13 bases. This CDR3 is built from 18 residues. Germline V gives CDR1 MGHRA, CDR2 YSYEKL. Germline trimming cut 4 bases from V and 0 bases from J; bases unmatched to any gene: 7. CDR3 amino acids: CASSLGLAGQSSTDTQYF. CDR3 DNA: TGCGCCAGCAGCCTGGGACTAGCGGGACAATCTAGCACAGATACGCAGTATTTT.

This chain's CDR3 is CASSAEVGGYTF. CDR3 nucleotide sequence: TGTGCCAGCAGTGCTGAGGTAGGAGGCTACACCTTC. The J gene is TRBJ1-2, the V gene TRBV2; no definite D call. Germline CDR1 and CDR2: SNHLY and FYNNEI. Trimming shortened V by 4 bases and J by 8 bases, and 11 bases separated the two germline ends. The CDR3 consists of 12 residues.

Here the CDR3 reads CASSLARAGLDEQFF. The CDR3 nucleotides are TGCGCCAGCAGCTTGGCCAGGGCCGGGTTGGATGAGCAGTTCTTC. The genes are TRBV5-1 and TRBJ2-1; weak D call: TRBD1 (5 bases). Trimming pared 0 bases from V and 8 bases from J, leaving 15 bases between. Germline V CDR1 and CDR2: SGHRS, YFSETQ. This CDR3 has 15 residues.

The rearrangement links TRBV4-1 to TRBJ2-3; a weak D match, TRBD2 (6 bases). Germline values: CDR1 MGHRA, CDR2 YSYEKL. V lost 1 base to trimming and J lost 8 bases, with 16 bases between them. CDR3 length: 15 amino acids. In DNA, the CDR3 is TGCGCCAGCAGCCAAGGGAATAGCGGTGGGCGTACGCAGTATTTT. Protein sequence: CASSQGNSGGRTQYF.

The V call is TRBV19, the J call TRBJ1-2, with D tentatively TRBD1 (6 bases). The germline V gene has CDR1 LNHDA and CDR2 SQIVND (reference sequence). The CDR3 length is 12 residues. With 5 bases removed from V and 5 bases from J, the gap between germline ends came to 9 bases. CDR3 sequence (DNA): TGTGCCAGTAGTGCTCAGGGGTATGGCTACACCTTC. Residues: CASSAQGYGYTF.

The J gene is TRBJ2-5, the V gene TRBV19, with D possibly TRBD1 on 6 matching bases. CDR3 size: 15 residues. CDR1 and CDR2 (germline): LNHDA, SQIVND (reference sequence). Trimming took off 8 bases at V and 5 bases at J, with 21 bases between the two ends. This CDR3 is CASLIPDSRGETQYF. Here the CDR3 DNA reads TGTGCCAGTCTAATACCGGACAGCCGAGGGGAGACCCAGTACTTC. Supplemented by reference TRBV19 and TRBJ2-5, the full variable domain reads DGGITQSPKYLFRKEGQNVTLSCEQNLNHDAMYWYRQDPGQGLRLIYYSQIVNDFQKGDIAEGYSVSREKKESFPLTVTSAQKNPTAFYLCASLIPDSRGETQYFGPGTRLLVL.

The CDR3 nucleotides are TGTGCCAGCAGTGGACAGAACACCGGGGAGCTGTTTTTT. Its translation is CASSGQNTGELFF. The gene calls are TRBV6-4 and TRBJ2-2; D remains unclear. Trimming took 4 bases from V and 1 from J, leaving 4 bases between them. Germline values: CDR1 MRHNA, CDR2 SNTAGT. The CDR3 loop spans 13 amino acids.

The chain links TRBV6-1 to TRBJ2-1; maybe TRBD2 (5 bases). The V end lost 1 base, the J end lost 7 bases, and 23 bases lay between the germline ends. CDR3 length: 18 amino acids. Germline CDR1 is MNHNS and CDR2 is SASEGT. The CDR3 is CASSEGYGGPAGVNEQFF. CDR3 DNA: TGTGCCAGCAGTGAAGGGTATGGAGGCCCCGCTGGTGTAAATGAGCAGTTCTTC.